This TCR beta chain was sequenced during a study of cytomegalovirus exposure and HLA in healthy donors. The study's findings and limits: Cytomegalovirus association was listed for around 180 TCR beta chains.

From the 120-subject validation cohort, which was separate from the roughly 610-subject first cohort, the donors were drawn. About this clone itself: Its antigen is still unknown.

Measured with immunoSEQ multiplex PCR; TCRdb has only the in-frame clones, and not every one. The table lists 150,000 or so clones, approximately 87% of them singletons. V shed 0 bases and J 3 bases; nucleotides not matched to a gene: 8. The CDR3 covers 17 residues. Germline CDR1 and CDR2: WNHNN and SYGVQD (reference sequence). Sequenced: PBMCs. The V gene is TRBV10-1, the J gene TRBJ2-7; 10 bases line up with TRBD1. This sequence originates from a woman younger than 45 in good health and CMV-seronegative. CDR3 coding DNA: TGCGCCAGCAGTGAGTCGAGGAGACAGGGGGCCCACTACGAGCAGTACTTC. It yields the protein CASSESRRQGAHYEQYF.